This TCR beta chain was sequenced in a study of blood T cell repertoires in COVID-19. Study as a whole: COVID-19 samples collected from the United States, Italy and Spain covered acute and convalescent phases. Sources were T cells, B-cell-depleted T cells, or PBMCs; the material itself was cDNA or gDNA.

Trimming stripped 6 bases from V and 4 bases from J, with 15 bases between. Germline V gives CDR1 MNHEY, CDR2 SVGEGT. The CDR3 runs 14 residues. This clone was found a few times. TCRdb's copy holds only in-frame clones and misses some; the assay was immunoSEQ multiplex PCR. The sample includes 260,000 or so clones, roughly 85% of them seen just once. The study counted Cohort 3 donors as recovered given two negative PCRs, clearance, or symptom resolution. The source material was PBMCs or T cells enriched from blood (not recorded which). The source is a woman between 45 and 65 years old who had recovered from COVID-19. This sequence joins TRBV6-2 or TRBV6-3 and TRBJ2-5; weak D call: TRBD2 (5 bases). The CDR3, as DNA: TGTGCCAGCAGCCGATACCCCGAGGGAGAGACCCAGTACTTC. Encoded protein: CASSRYPEGETQYF.